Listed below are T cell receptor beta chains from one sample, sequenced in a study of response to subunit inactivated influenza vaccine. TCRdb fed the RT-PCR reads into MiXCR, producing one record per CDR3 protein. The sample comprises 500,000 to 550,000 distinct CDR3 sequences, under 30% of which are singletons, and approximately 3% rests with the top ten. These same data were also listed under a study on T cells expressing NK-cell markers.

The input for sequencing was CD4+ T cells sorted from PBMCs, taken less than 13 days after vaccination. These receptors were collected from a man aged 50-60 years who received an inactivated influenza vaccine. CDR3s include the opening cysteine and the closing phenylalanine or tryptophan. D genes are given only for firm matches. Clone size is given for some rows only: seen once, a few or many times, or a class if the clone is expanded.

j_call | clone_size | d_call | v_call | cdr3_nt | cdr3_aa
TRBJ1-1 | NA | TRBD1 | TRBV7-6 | TGTGCCAGCAGCTTAGGGCGACAGGGCGAAACTGAAGCTTTCTTT | CASSLGRQGETEAFF
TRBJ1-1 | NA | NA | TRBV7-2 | TGTGCCAGCAGCTTTAACCCGTGCATGAACACTGAAGCTTTCTTT | CASSFNPCMNTEAFF
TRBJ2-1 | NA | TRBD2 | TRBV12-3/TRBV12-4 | TGTGCCAGCAGTTTAAGCGGGAGTGTCTACAATGAGCAGTTCTTC | CASSLSGSVYNEQFF
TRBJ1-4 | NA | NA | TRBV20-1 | TGCAGTGCTAGAGATCCCCTCGAGGCACAGGCTCAGGAAAAACTGTTTTTT | CSARDPLEAQAQEKLFF
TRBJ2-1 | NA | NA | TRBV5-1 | TGCGCCAGCAGCTTGGACAGAGCTTACTACAATGAGCAGTTCTTC | CASSLDRAYYNEQFF
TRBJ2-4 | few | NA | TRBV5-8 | TGTGCCAGCAGCCCGGGCCGGGGGGCCAAAAACATTCAGTACTTC | CASSPGRGAKNIQYF
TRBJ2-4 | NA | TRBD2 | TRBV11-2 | TGTGCCAGCAGTCCCCTAGCGGTAGCCAAAAACATTCAGTACTTC | CASSPLAVAKNIQYF
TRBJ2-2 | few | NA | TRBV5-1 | TGCGCCAGCAGCTCACGCAGCGCGAACACCGGGGAGCTGTTTTTT | CASSSRSANTGELFF
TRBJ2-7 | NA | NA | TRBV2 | TGTGCCAGCAGTGATGGGTTAACCTACGAGCAGTACTTC | CASSDGLTYEQYF
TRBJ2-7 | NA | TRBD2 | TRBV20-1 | TGCAGTGTTCCGCGGGGGGACACCTACGAGCAGTACTTC | CSVPRGDTYEQYF
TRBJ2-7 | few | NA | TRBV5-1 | TGCGCCAGCAGCTTGGAGATTCGGGATTACGAGCAGTACTTC | CASSLEIRDYEQYF
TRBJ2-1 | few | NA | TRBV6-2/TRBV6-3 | TGTGCCAGCAGTTACCGCCCCTACAATGAGCAGTTCTTC | CASSYRPYNEQFF
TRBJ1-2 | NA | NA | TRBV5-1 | TGCGCCAGCAGCCGGGAGGGCCCTAACTATGGCTACACCTTC | CASSREGPNYGYTF
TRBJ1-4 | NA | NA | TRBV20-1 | TGCAGTGCTACCCCTCAGCCATCTAATGAAAAACTGTTTTTT | CSATPQPSNEKLFF
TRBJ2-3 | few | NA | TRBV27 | TGTGCCAGCAAAGGGCGTTACCAGGGAGATACGCAGTATTTT | CASKGRYQGDTQYF